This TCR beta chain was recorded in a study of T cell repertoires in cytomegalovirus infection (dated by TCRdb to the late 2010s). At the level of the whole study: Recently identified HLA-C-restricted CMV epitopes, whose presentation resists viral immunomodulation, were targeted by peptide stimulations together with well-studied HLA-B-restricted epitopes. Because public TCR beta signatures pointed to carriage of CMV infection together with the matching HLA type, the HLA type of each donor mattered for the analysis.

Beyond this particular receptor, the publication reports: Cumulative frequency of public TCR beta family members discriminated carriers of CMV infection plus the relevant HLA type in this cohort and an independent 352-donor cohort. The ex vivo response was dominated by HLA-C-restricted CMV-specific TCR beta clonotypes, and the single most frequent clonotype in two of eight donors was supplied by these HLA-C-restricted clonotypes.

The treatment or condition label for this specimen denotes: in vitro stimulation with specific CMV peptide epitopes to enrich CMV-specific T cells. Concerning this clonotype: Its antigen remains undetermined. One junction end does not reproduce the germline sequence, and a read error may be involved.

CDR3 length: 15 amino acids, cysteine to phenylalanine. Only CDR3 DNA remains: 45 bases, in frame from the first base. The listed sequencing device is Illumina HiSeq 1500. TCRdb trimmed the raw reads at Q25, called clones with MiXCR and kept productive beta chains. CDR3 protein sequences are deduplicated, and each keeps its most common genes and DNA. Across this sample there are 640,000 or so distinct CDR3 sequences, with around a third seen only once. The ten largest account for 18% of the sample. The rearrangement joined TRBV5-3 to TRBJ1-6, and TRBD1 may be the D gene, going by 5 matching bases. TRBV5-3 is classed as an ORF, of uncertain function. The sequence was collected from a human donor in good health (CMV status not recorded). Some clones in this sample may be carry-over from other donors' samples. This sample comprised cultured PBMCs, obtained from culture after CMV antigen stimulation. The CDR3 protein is CASSLNSGTNSPLHF. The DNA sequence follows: TGTGCCAGCAGCTTGAACTCGGGGACTAATTCACCCCTCCACTTT.